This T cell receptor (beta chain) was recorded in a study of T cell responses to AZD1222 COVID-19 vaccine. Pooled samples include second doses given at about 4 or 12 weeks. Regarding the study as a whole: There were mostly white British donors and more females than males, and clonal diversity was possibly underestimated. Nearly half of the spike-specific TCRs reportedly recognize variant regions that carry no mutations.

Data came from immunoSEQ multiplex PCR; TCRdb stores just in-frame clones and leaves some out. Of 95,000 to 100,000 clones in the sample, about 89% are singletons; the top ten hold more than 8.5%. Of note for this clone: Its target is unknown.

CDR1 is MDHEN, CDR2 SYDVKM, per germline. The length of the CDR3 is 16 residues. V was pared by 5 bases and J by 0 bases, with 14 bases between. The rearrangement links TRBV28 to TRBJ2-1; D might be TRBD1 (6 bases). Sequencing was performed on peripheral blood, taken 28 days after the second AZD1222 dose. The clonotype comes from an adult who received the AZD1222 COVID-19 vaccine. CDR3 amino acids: CASSLPLGGSYNEQFF. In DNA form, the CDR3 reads TGTGCCAGCAGTCTCCCTCTAGGGGGCTCCTACAATGAGCAGTTCTTC.